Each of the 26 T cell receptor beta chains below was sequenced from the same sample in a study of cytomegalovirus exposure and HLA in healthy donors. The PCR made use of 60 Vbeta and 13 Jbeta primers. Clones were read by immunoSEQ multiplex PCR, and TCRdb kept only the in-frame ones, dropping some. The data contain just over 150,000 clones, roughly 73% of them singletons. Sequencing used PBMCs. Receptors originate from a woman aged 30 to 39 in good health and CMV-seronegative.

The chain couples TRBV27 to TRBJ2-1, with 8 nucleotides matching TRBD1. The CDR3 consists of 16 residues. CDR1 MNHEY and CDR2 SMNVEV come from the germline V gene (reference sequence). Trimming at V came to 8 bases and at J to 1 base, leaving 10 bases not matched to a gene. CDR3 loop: CASGRGTGPSYNEQFF. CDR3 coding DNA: TGTGCCAGCGGTCGGGGGACAGGACCTTCCTACAATGAGCAGTTCTTC.

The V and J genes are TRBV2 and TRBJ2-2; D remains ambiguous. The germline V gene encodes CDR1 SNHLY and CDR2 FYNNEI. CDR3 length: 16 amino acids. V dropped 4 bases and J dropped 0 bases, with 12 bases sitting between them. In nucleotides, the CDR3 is TGTGCCAGCAGTGCCGAGCAGGTCGCGAACACCGGGGAGCTGTTTTTT. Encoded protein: CASSAEQVANTGELFF. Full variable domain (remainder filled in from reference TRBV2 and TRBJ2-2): EPEVTQTPSHQVTQMGQEVILRCVPISNHLYFYWYRQILGQKVEFLVSFYNNEISEKSEIFDDQFSVERPDGSNFTLKIRSTKLEDSAMYFCASSAEQVANTGELFFGEGSRLTVL.

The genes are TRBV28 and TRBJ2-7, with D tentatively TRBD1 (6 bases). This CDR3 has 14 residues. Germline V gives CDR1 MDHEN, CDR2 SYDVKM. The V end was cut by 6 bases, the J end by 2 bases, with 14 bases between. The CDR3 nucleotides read TGTGCCAGCAGGACAAGGGGGAATCCCTACGAGCAGTACTTC. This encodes CASRTRGNPYEQYF.

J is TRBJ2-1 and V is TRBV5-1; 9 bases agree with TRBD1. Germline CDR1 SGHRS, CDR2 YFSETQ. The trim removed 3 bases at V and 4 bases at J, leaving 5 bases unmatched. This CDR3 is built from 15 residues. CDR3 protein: CASSSGTGRYNEQFF. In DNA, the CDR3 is TGCGCCAGCAGCTCCGGGACAGGGAGATACAATGAGCAGTTCTTC.

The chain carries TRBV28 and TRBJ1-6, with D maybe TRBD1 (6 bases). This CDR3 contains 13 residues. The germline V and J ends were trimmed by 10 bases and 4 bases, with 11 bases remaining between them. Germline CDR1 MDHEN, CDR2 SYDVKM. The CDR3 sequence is CATGVGYNSPLHF. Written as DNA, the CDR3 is TGTGCCACAGGGGTGGGGTATAATTCACCCCTCCACTTT.

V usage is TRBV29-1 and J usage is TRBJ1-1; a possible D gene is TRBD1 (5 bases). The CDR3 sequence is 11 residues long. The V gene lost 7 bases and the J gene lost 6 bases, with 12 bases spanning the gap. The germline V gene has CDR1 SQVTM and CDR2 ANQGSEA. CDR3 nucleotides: TGCAGCGCTCAGGGAGGCGCTGAAGCTTTCTTT. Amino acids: CSAQGGAEAFF.

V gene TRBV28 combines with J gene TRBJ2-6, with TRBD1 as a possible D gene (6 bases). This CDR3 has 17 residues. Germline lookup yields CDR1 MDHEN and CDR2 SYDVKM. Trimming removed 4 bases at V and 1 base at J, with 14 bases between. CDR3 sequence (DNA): TGTGCCAGCAGTTCGCGACAGGCGACATCTGGGGCCAACGTCCTGACTTTC. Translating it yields CASSSRQATSGANVLTF. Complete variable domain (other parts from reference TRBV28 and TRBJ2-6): DVKVTQSSRYLVKRTGEKVFLECVQDMDHENMFWYRQDPGLGLRLIYFSYDVKMKEKGDIPEGYSVSREKKERFSLILESASTNQTSMYLCASSSRQATSGANVLTFGAGSRLTVL.

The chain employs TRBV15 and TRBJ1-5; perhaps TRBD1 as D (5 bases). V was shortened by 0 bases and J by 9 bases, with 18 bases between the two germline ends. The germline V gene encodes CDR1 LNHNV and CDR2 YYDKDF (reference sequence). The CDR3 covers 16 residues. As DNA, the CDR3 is TGTGCCACCAGCAGAGATTATGTGCAGGGTTTTCCGCCCCAGCATTTT. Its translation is CATSRDYVQGFPPQHF.

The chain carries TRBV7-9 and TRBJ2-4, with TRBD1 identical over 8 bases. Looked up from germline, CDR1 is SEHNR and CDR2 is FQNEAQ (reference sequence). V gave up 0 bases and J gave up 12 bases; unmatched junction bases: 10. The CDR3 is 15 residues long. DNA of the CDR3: TGTGCCAGCAGCTTAGCGAGGACAGGGAACGGCAGTCAGTACTTC. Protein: CASSLARTGNGSQYF.

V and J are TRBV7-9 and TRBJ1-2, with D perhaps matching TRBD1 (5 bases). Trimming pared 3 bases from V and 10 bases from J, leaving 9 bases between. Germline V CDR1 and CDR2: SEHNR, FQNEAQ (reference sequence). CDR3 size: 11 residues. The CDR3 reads CASSLQGVYTF. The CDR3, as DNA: TGTGCCAGCAGCTTGCAGGGTGTCTACACCTTC.

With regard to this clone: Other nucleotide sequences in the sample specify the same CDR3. The CDR3 is CASSLEGPPYEQYF. CDR3 in DNA: TGCGCCAGCAGCTTGGAGGGGCCGCCCTACGAGCAGTACTTC. The rearrangement joins TRBV5-1 to TRBJ2-7, with TRBD1 as a possible D gene (5 bases). V shed 0 bases and J shed 2 bases, with 9 bases lying between them. Germline CDR1 and CDR2: SGHRS and YFSETQ. The CDR3 length is 14 residues. Full variable domain (remainder filled in from reference TRBV5-1 and TRBJ2-7): KAGVTQTPRYLIKTRGQQVTLSCSPISGHRSVSWYQQTPGQGLQFLFEYFSETQRNKGNFPGRFSGRQFSNSRSEMNVSTLELGDSALYLCASSLEGPPYEQYFGPGTRLTVT.

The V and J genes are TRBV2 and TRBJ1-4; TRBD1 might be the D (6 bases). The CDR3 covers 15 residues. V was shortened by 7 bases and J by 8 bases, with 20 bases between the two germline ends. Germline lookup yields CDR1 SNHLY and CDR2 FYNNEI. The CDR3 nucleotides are TGTGCCAGCACCCAACCTCGGGGGGGCAGGGAAAAACTGTTTTTT. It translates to CASTQPRGGREKLFF.

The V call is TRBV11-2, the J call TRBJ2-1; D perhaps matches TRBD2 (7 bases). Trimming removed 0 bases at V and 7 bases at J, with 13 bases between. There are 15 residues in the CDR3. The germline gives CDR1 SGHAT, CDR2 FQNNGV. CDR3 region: CASSLEAGAANEQFF. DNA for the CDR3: TGTGCCAGCAGCTTAGAGGCGGGGGCAGCGAATGAGCAGTTCTTC. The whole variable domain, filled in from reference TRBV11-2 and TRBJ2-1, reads EAGVAQSPRYKIIEKRQSVAFWCNPISGHATLYWYQQILGQGPKLLIQFQNNGVVDDSQLPKDRFSAERLKGVDSTLKIQPAKLEDSAVYLCASSLEAGAANEQFFGPGTRLTVL.

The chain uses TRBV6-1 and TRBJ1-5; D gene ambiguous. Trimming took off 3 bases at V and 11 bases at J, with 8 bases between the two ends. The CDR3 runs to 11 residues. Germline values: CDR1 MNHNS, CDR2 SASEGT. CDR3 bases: TGTGCCAGCAGTGAGTTGAGGGCCCAGCATTTT. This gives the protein CASSELRAQHF.

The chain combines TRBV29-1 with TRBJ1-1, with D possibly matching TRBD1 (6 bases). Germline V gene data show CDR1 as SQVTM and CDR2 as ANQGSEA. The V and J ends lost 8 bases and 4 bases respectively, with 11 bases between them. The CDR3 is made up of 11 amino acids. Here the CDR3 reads CSPSTGTEAFF. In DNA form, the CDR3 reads TGCAGCCCTTCGACAGGCACTGAAGCTTTCTTT.

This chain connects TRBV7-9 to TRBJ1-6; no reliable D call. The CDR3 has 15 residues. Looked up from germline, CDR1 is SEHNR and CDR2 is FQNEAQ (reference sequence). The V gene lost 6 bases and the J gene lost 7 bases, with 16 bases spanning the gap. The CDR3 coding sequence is TGTGCCAGCAGTCCAACAGAGAGAGTAAATTCACCCCTCCACTTT. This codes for CASSPTERVNSPLHF. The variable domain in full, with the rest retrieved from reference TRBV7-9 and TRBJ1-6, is DTGVSQNPRHKITKRGQNVTFRCDPISEHNRLYWYRQTLGQGPEFLTYFQNEAQLEKSRLLSDRFSAERPKGSFSTLEIQRTEQGDSAMYLCASSPTERVNSPLHFGNGTRLTVT.

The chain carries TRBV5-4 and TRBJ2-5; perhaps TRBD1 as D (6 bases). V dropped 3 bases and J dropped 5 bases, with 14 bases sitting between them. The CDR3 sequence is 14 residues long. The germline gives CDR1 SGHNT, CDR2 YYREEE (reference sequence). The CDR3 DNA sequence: TGTGCCAGCAGCTCCAGGGGATCCTCGGAGACCCAGTACTTC. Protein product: CASSSRGSSETQYF.

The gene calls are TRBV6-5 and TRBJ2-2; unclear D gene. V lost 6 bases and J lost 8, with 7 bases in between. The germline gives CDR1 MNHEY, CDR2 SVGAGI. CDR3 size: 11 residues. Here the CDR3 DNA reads TGTGCCAGCAGCCCCGAGGGGGAGCTGTTTTTT. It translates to CASSPEGELFF.

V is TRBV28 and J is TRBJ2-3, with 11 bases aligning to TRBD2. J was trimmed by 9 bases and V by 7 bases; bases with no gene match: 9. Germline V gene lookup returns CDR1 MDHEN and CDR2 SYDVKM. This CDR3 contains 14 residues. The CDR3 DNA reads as TGTGCCAGCATTGTAGCGGGGGGGGTAGACACGCAGTATTTT. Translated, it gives CASIVAGGVDTQYF.

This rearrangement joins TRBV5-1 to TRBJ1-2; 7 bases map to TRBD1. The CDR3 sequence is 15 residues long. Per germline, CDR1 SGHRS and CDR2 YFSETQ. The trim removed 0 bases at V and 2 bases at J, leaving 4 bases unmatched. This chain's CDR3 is CASSLAGTANYGYTF. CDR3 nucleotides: TGCGCCAGCAGCTTGGCCGGGACAGCAAACTATGGCTACACCTTC.

This chain's CDR3 is CASSVGGGLYEQYF. The DNA of the CDR3 is TGTGCCAGCAGCGTAGGCGGGGGCCTCTACGAGCAGTACTTC. This sequence joins TRBV9 and TRBJ2-7, with D possibly matching TRBD2 (7 bases). Germline values: CDR1 SGDLS, CDR2 YYNGEE. V dropped 0 bases and J dropped 3 bases, with 10 bases sitting between them. This CDR3 contains 14 residues.

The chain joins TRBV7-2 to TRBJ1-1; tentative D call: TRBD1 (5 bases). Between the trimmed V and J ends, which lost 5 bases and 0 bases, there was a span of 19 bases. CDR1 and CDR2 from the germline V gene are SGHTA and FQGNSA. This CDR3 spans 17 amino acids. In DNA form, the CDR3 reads TGTGCCAGCAGCCCTCAGACCCACGGGGGGTTGAACACTGAAGCTTTCTTT. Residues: CASSPQTHGGLNTEAFF.

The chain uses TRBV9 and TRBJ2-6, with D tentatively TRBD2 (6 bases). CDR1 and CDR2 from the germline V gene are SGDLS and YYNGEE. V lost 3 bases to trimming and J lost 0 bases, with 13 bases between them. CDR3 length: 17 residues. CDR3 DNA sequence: TGTGCCAGCAGCGAGAGGGACTGGAGCTCTGGGGCCAACGTCCTGACTTTC. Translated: CASSERDWSSGANVLTF.

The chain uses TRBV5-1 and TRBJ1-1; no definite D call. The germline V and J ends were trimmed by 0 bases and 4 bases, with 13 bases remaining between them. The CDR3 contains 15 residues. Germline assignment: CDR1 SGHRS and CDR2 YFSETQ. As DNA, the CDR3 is TGCGCCAGCAGCTTGGACCCAGGCGTGGGCACTGAAGCTTTCTTT. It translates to CASSLDPGVGTEAFF.

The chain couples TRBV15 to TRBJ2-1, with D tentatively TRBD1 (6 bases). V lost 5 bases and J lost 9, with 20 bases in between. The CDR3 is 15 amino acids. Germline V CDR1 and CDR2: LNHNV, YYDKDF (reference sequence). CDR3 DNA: TGTGCCACCAGCGGTCAGGGGTGGGGAGATATTGAGCAGTTCTTC. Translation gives CATSGQGWGDIEQFF. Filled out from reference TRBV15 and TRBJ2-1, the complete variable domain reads DAMVIQNPRYQVTQFGKPVTLSCSQTLNHNVMYWYQQKSSQAPKLLFHYYDKDFNNEADTPDNFQSRRPNTSFCFLDIRSPGLGDTAMYLCATSGQGWGDIEQFFGPGTRLTVL.

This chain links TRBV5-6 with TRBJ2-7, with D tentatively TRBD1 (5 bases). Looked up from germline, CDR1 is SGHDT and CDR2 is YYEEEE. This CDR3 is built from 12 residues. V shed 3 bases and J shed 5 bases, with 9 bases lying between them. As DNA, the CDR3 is TGTGCCAGCAGCTCGGACACCAACGAGCAGTACTTC. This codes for CASSSDTNEQYF.